This TCR beta chain was found in a study of cytotoxic CD8 clonotypes in ibrutinib-treated CLL. The protocol was immunoSEQ multiplex PCR, while the TCRdb copy is restricted to in-frame clones and leaves out a portion. The sample includes more than 110,000 clones, 70% to 90% of them seen just once. The CDR3 totals 15 residues. Germline lookup yields CDR1 ENHRY and CDR2 SYGVKD. V lost 2 bases and J 1 base, leaving 11 bases between the germline ends. The specimen comprised PBMCs, sampled after 36 months of ibrutinib treatment. The chain is built from TRBV10-3 and TRBJ2-5; D assignment may be TRBD1 or TRBD2 (7 bases each). The sequence was collected from a human donor with chronic lymphocytic leukemia. CDR3 coding DNA: TGTGCCATCAGTGAGCCAGGGGGGGGCCAAGAGACCCAGTACTTC. This codes for CAISEPGGGQETQYF.